This T cell receptor (beta chain) was recovered during a study of response to subunit inactivated influenza vaccine. General study results and limits: Researchers suggested that each seasonal influenza vaccination recruits few new T cells.

About this clonotype itself: Antigen specificity is unknown.

V was trimmed by 10 bases and J by 3 bases, leaving 17 bases between them. The CDR3 runs 14 residues. The V gene's germline CDR1 is SNHLY and CDR2 FYNNEI. TCRdb recomputed calls from the RT-PCR reads with MiXCR, one row per CDR3 protein. The sample records roughly 700,000 distinct CDR3 sequences, 11% to 15% being singletons. The chain has TRBV2 and TRBJ2-3; a possible D gene is TRBD2 (5 bases). The receptor's source is a man between 50 and 59 years old who received an inactivated influenza vaccine. The sample in question was PBMCs from blood, obtained 14 days before vaccination. CDR3 bases: TGTGCCACCGTCACAGACCGAGGGACAGATACGCAGTATTTT. It yields the protein CATVTDRGTDTQYF.